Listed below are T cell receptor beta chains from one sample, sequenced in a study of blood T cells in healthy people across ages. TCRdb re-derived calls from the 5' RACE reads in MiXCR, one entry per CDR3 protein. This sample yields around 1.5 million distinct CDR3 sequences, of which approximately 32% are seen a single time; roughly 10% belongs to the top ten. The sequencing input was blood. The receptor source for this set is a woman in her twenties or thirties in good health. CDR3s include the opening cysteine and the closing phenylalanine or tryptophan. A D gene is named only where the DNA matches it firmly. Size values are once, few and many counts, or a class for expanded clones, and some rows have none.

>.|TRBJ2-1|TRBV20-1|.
CSARVRGMGEQFF
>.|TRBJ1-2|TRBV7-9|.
CASSQSSRNYRDYGYTF
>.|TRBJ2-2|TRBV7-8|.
CASRALGASGELFF
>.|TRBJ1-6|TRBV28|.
CASSLNPKNNSPLHF
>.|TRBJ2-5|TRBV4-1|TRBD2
CASSQVPSGRFQETQYF
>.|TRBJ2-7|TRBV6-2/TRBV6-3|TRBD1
CASLKGARNEQYF
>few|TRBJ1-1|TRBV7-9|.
CASSLVFVNTEAFF
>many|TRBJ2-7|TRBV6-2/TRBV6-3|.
CASSYDPGNEQYF
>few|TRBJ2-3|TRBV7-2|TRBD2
CASSPTGLASTDTQYF
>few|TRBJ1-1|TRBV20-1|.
CSARGITEAFF
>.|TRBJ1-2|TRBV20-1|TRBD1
CSAFLRPGDRGQESNYGYTF
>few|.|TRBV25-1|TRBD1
CASRDRGSGEQYF
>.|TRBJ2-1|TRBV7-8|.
CASSLGRTAANNEQFF
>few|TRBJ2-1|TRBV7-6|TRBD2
CASSPFGGEGPYNEQFF
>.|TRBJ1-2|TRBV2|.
CASSEESGSGGGYTF
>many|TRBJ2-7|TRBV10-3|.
CAISERSGDYEQYF
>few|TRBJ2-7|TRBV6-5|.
CASSYSGYDEQYF
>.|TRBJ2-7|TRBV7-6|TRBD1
CASSLWEQGAGEQYF
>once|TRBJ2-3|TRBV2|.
CASRKGRGTDTQYF
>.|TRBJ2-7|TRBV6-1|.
CASSEFGTYEQYF
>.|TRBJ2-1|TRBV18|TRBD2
CASWTGTSGNNEQFF
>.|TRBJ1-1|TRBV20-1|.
CSANGGKDTEAFF